Below, one T cell receptor (beta chain) is given with its context. This clonotype has ten or more counts. What antigen it recognizes has not been identified. Base quality data are lacking; no much larger clone is found one base away. Sequencing took place on an Illumina NovaSeq 6000. TCR cDNA was synthesized by 5'RACE template switching, which introduced a universal primer site and unique molecular identifiers. Priming of cDNA synthesis was performed from both the TCR alpha and TCR beta constant segments. Library amplification involved two PCR steps, and the second step added sample barcodes and sequencing adapters. Sequencing of libraries was performed on Illumina HiSeq 2500 (2x100 bp) or NovaSeq (2x150 bp). The source study handled its data this way. MIGEC handled demultiplexing of reads and collapsing into UMI consensus sequences, while MiXCR performed V(D)J alignment. Vaccine-responding clonotypes were identified with edgeR using replicate PBMC samples, with FDR below 0.01 and a log2 fold change above 5 up to day 15 being required. CD4 or CD8 identity was assigned to each bulk clonotype according to whether the clonotype was present at higher abundance in the sequenced CD4 repertoire or the sequenced CD8 repertoire. TCRdb's own reprocessing of the public reads used fastp at Q25 and MiXCR and kept productive beta chains. Rows are combined by CDR3 protein, so each entry shows the most common genes and DNA. None of the V and J calls come from the authors' own analysis; TCRdb made them. The sample yields 200,000 to 300,000 distinct CDR3 sequences; 3.6% were counted once. The ten largest clones capture 15% to 20% of the sample.

This sample was taken from a study of T cells after yellow fever vaccination (dated by TCRdb to about 2019). Study-wide context: The SMART-Seq v4 Ultra Low Input RNA kit was used to prepare libraries from fractions with low cell numbers. To follow T-cell clones before and after primary and booster YFV17D yellow fever vaccination, bulk TCR alpha and beta repertoires were sequenced over time. Two healthy male donors, one aged 18 to 30 and one aged 30 to 40 years, made up the cohort. Blood samples were taken at several timepoints before and after primary and secondary immunization, and bulk PBMC replicates and cell subsets were isolated. Results the study describes overall, beyond this receptor: FACS-sorted repertoires could contain abundant contaminating clonotypes from the bulk population, so computational filtering was required. After the booster, most clones that had expanded after primary vaccination were detected again (over 95% of CD4 and 88% of CD8), suggesting broad maintenance of memory. A small share of clonotypes occurred in both CD4 and CD8 compartments, likely arising from convergent recombination. Compared with the primary T-cell response, the secondary T-cell response was weaker but faster, peaking on day 5 rather than day 15. The study included only two donors, which limits how far the findings can be generalized.

The treatment or condition label, as the study defines it: live attenuated yellow fever vaccine strain. At every blood-draw timepoint, two biological replicates of bulk PBMCs were collected. PBMCs were isolated from peripheral blood using a standard Ficoll-Paque protocol. TriZol was used to extract RNA from bulk PBMCs, CD4 and CD8 fractions, and dextramer-positive and dextramer-negative fractions. Here the sequenced sample was PBMCs, taken 15 days after the yellow fever booster vaccination. The TCR sequence derives from a man between 18 and 35 years old who received the YFV17D yellow fever vaccine.

At the DNA level, the sequence is TGCAGTGCTAACAGGGGGAATATCGGGGAGCTGTTTTTT. The translation is CSANRGNIGELFF. The rearrangement combines TRBV20-1 with TRBJ2-2; TRBD1 aligns with 8 central bases. The CDR3 sequence holds 13 residues, the cysteine and phenylalanine included. Only CDR3 DNA remains: 39 bases, in frame from the first base. Here V drops 4 bases and J drops 7 bases, and the junction holds 5 bases not matched to any gene. The germline V gene (reference sequence) provides CDR1 DFQATT and CDR2 SNEGSKA.